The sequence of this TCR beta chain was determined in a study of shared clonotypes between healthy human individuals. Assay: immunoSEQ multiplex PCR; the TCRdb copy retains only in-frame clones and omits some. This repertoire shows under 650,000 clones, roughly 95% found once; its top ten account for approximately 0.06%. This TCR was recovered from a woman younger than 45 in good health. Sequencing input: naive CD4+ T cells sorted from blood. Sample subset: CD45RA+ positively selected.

In DNA, the CDR3 is TGTGCCAGCAGCCTGACACCGATACATGGCTACACCTTC. Protein: CASSLTPIHGYTF. This chain connects TRBV6-5 to TRBJ1-2; D not resolved. Germline lookup yields CDR1 MNHEY and CDR2 SVGAGI. The CDR3 spans 13 residues. V was trimmed by 6 bases and J by 6 bases, leaving 14 bases between them.